This TCR beta chain emerged from a study of blood T cell repertoires in COVID-19. Sequenced by immunoSEQ multiplex PCR; TCRdb stores in-frame clones only, minus some. The sample includes tens of thousands of clones, 82% of them seen just once. With 3 bases clipped from V and 5 bases from J, the junction kept 4 bases outside the gene matches. The germline CDR1 and CDR2 sequences are LGHDT and YNNKEL (reference sequence). This CDR3 is 14 amino acids long. The clonotype comes from a woman aged 55-69 years with acute or convalescent COVID-19. The V and J genes are TRBV3-1 (or the pseudogene TRBV3-2) and TRBJ2-5, with 9 bases matching TRBD1. Material: peripheral blood. CDR3 sequence: CASSHYRGLETQYF. The CDR3 DNA sequence: TGTGCCAGCAGCCACTACAGGGGGCTGGAGACCCAGTACTTC.